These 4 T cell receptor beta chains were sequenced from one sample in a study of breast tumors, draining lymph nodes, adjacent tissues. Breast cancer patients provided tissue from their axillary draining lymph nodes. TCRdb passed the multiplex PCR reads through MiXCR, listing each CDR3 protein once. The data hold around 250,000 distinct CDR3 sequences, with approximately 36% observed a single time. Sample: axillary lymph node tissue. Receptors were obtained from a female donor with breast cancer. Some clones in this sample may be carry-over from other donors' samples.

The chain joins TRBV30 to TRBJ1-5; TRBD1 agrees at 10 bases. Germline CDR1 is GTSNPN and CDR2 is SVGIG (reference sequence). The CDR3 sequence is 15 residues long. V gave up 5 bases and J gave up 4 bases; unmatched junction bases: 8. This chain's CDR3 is CAWRNRDRGNQPQHF. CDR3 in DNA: TGTGCCTGGCGTAACCGGGACAGGGGAAATCAGCCCCAGCATTTT.

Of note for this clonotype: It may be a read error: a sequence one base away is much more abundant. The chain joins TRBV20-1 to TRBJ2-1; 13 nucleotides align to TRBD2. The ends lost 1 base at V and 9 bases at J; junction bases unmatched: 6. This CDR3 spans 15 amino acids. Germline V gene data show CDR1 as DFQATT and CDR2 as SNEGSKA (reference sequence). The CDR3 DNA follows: TGCAGTGCTAGAGCGGGACTAGCGGGGTCGGGTGAGCAGTTCTTC. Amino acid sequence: CSARAGLAGSGEQFF.

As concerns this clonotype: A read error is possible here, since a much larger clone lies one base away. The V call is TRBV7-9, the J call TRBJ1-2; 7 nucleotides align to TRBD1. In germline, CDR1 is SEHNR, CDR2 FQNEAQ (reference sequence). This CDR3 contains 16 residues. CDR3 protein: CASSTHGQARGNGHTF. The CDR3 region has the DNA TGTGCCAGCAGCACTCATGGACAGGCCCGAGGAAATGGCCACACCTTC.

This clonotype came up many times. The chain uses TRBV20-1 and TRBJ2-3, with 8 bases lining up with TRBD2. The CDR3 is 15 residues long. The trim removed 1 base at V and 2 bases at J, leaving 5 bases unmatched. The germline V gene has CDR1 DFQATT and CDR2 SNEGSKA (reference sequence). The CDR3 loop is CSARGPGGATDTQYF. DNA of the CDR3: TGCAGTGCTAGAGGACCGGGAGGGGCCACAGATACGCAGTATTTT.